This T cell receptor beta chain was sequenced in a study of blood T cell repertoires in COVID-19 (dated by TCRdb to the early 2020s). Regarding the complete study: Collaborator samples came from the United States, Italy and Spain and covered acute and convalescent phases of COVID-19. The material from the prospective study consisted of cDNA or gDNA derived from T cells, B-cell-depleted T cells, or PBMCs. Deeply sampled blood TCRbeta repertoires from subjects exposed to, actively infected with, or recovered from COVID-19 were included in the dataset. The repertoires were made available in a free public database intended to serve as a resource for research on the immune response to SARS-CoV-2. The samples were drawn from the first 160 participants of the ongoing ImmuneRACE study and from about 1,200 subjects provided by 6 global collaborators. Sample metadata almost always included a de-identified subject ID, COVID-19 status, age in years and sex. Where HLA class I and class II types were available, the types were taken from metadata supplied by the sample provider, not from assay-based typing.

The CDR3 holds 15 amino acids from the cysteine to the phenylalanine. Just CDR3 DNA is preserved here, 45 bases in frame from base 1. The germline V gene (reference sequence) sets CDR1 to LNHNV and CDR2 to YYDKDF. The germline V and J ends show losses of 0 bases and 2 bases respectively, and no gene match explains 1 base of the junction. This clone was detected only a few times. Which antigen it targets is not known. Base qualities were left out, and no much larger clone turns up one base away. What the research found in general, with its limitations: The quantity of clinical and demographic metadata differed by source and by participant and was supplied without curation.

TCRbeta CDR3 regions were amplified from genomic DNA using the immunoSEQ Assay, a bias-controlled multiplex PCR. The authors' analysis ran thus. The number of nucleated cells in each sample was estimated by amplification of reference gene primers within the assay. To quantify the absolute abundance of each unique TCRbeta CDR3 rearrangement, sequence reads were collapsed and filtered. For each sample, productive Simpson clonality was calculated as the square root of Simpson's diversity index over productive rearrangements. TCRdb limited this immuneACCESS table to in-frame rearrangements with V and J called. A share of clones is missing; checked studies link under half to unresolved V genes, and the rest is unexplained. V, J and clone size derive from that table, while D and trimming were established from the DNA sequence. This sample comprises approximately 180,000 clones, more than 75% of them detected only once. About 8% of the sample rests with the top ten.

Each collaborating institution followed its own protocols to collect whole blood in K2EDTA tubes. Collaborator samples were shipped for TCRbeta analysis as frozen whole blood, isolated PBMCs, or DNA extracted from either sample type. Recombination linked TRBV15 to TRBJ1-2; 9 bases in between match TRBD1. The clonotype comes from a woman between 70 and 85 years old with acute or convalescent COVID-19. What was sequenced was peripheral blood. The encoded CDR3 is CATSRDTGGNYGYTF. The DNA is as follows: TGTGCCACCAGCAGAGATACAGGGGGCAACTATGGCTACACCTTC.